These 27 T cell receptor beta chains came from one sample sequenced in a study of blood T cell repertoires in COVID-19 (dated by TCRdb to 2018 to 2020). Receptor amplification or capture employed the immunoSEQ multiplex PCR assay. Here the immuneACCESS table is served through TCRdb, limited to in-frame sequences with V and J called. Missing clones are a known gap in these copies; in checked studies unresolved V genes cover under half, and the rest lacks a known reason. In all, the sample holds about 220,000 clones, and 75% to 90% of those were seen once. 3% to 4% of the sample comes from the top ten. The sequenced sample was PBMCs or T cells enriched from blood (not recorded which). The receptor source for this set is a young woman in a cohort exposed to, infected with or recovered from COVID-19 (not recorded which).

The genes are TRBV18 and TRBJ1-2, with TRBD1 as a possible D gene (5 bases). Trimming took 3 bases from V and 8 from J, leaving 13 bases between them. Germline V gene lookup returns CDR1 KGHSH and CDR2 LQKENI. The CDR3 length is 13 residues. DNA of the CDR3: TGTGCCAGCTCACCTTCAGGAGGGGAGGGCTACACCTTC. Its protein is CASSPSGGEGYTF.

J is TRBJ2-5 and V is TRBV3-1 (or the pseudogene TRBV3-2); the D call may be TRBD1 or TRBD2 (7 bases each). V was cut by 7 bases and J by 3 bases, with 21 bases left in between. Germline-derived CDR1 and CDR2 are LGHDT and YNNKEL (reference sequence). The CDR3 length is 16 residues. The CDR3 DNA reads as TGTGCCAGCACCCAGGGGGGGCAGGGACTTGAAGAGACCCAGTACTTC. This codes for CASTQGGQGLEETQYF.

The chain has TRBV9 and TRBJ2-3; tentative D call: TRBD1 (6 bases). CDR1 and CDR2 (germline): SGDLS, YYNGEE. The V and J ends lost 4 bases and 7 bases respectively, with 13 bases between them. The CDR3 loop spans 13 amino acids. The CDR3 DNA reads as TGTGCCAGCAGCTCCCCCCAGGGGCATACGCAGTATTTT. Encoded protein: CASSSPQGHTQYF.

This chain uses TRBV12-3 or TRBV12-4 with TRBJ1-6; D is unclear. The CDR3 spans 13 residues. V shed 7 bases and J shed 3 bases, with 7 bases lying between them. The CDR3 DNA follows: TGTGCCAGCACCCCGTACTATAATTCACCCCTCCACTTT. This translates into CASTPYYNSPLHF.

CDR3 residues: CASSQSEETQYF. CDR3 coding DNA: TGTGCCAGCAGCCAATCGGAAGAGACCCAGTACTTC. The chain links TRBV3-1 (or the pseudogene TRBV3-2) to TRBJ2-5; D remains unclear. CDR1 and CDR2 from the germline V gene are LGHDT and YNNKEL (reference sequence). V gave up 2 bases and J gave up 3 bases, with 4 bases separating them. The CDR3 has 12 amino acids.

The rearrangement links TRBV19 to TRBJ2-1; TRBD2 agrees at 7 bases. The trim removed 5 bases at V and 8 bases at J, leaving 21 bases unmatched. CDR3 size: 18 residues. Per germline, CDR1 LNHDA and CDR2 SQIVND (reference sequence). This CDR3 is CASSPQLMGGGQYYEQFF. As DNA, the CDR3 is TGTGCCAGTAGTCCCCAGTTAATGGGGGGAGGGCAGTACTATGAGCAGTTCTTC.

The rearrangement joins TRBV3-1 (or the pseudogene TRBV3-2) to TRBJ2-5, with 7 bases fitting TRBD2. The CDR3 has 13 residues. Losses at the gene ends were 2 bases for V and 3 bases for J; bases not matched to a gene: 0. CDR1 is LGHDT and CDR2 is YNNKEL in the germline V gene (reference sequence). CDR3 DNA: TGTGCCAGCAGCCAACTAGCGGAAGAGACCCAGTACTTC. Residues: CASSQLAEETQYF.

The chain has TRBV30 and TRBJ2-3; D call uncertain. The CDR3 is 13 residues long. Germline V gene sequence: CDR1 GTSNPN, CDR2 SVGIG (reference sequence). V was cut by 2 bases and J by 1 base, with 7 bases left in between. The DNA of the CDR3 is TGTGCCTGGAGTTCCACAGGCACAGATACGCAGTATTTT. Translated, it gives CAWSSTGTDTQYF.

The gene calls are TRBV5-5 and TRBJ2-5; D unclear. The germline V gene has CDR1 SGHKS and CDR2 YYEKEE (reference sequence). This CDR3 spans 14 amino acids. V lost 0 bases and J 1 base, leaving 7 bases between the germline ends. The CDR3 loop reads CASSLAGVQETQYF. CDR3 bases: TGTGCCAGCAGCTTGGCGGGTGTCCAAGAGACCCAGTACTTC.

CDR3 DNA sequence: TGTGCCAGCAGCCCCGACAGTGCGCCCTATGGCTACACCTTC. Its protein is CASSPDSAPYGYTF. The chain couples TRBV9 to TRBJ1-2, with D maybe TRBD1 (5 bases). V was pared by 4 bases and J by 4 bases, with 14 bases between. The CDR3 has 14 residues. CDR1 is SGDLS and CDR2 is YYNGEE in the germline V gene.

The chain carries TRBV11-3 and TRBJ2-7; perhaps TRBD1 as D (5 bases). CDR3 size: 13 residues. Germline CDR1 is SGHNT and CDR2 is YENEEA. Trimming cost V 1 base and J 5 bases, with 9 bases left between them. As DNA, the CDR3 is TGTGCCAGCAGCTTAGGGACATCTGACGAGCAGTACTTC. This encodes CASSLGTSDEQYF.

This clone was counted a few times. V gene TRBV6-5 combines with J gene TRBJ2-7, with D possibly matching TRBD1 (6 bases). V was trimmed by 4 bases and J by 2 bases, leaving 12 bases between them. The CDR3 sequence is 14 residues long. CDR1 is MNHEY and CDR2 is SVGAGI in the germline V gene. The CDR3 spells CASSLQGGPYEQYF. CDR3 nucleotide sequence: TGTGCCAGCAGTTTACAGGGTGGTCCCTACGAGCAGTACTTC.

The rearrangement links TRBV18 to TRBJ2-7, with 12 bases fitting TRBD2. V lost 5 bases and J lost 5; bases outside the gene matches: 10. Germline V CDR1 and CDR2: KGHSH, LQKENI. This CDR3 region has 16 residues. In DNA, the CDR3 is TGTGCCAGCTCAGTCCTAGCGGGGGGGCCTAATGACGAGCAGTACTTC. Its translation is CASSVLAGGPNDEQYF.

A few counts support this clone. The V and J genes are TRBV11-3 and TRBJ2-7; the D gene is possibly TRBD2 (5 bases). Germline CDR1 is SGHNT and CDR2 is YENEEA. The V end lost 1 base, the J end lost 2 bases, and 9 bases lay between the germline ends. This CDR3 comprises 14 residues. CDR3 sequence reads: CASSLAPGTYEQYF. DNA for the CDR3: TGTGCCAGCAGCTTAGCCCCGGGGACCTACGAGCAGTACTTC.

V usage is TRBV27 and J usage is TRBJ1-2; D may be TRBD1 (5 bases). This CDR3 is built from 17 residues. The germline CDR1 and CDR2 sequences are MNHEY and SMNVEV (reference sequence). V lost 0 bases to trimming and J lost 0 bases, with 14 bases between them. CDR3 DNA: TGTGCCAGCAGTTTATCCGGGGGGGTCCTAGCTAACTATGGCTACACCTTC. The encoded protein is CASSLSGGVLANYGYTF.

This clone was detected a few times. This chain joins TRBV28 and TRBJ1-4; D unresolved. V dropped 8 bases and J dropped 6 bases, with 7 bases sitting between them. Germline V CDR1 and CDR2: MDHEN, SYDVKM. The CDR3 totals 11 residues. CDR3 amino acids: CASAGYEKLFF. The CDR3 DNA sequence: TGTGCCAGCGCAGGATATGAAAAACTGTTTTTT.

The chain is built from TRBV6-5 and TRBJ2-7; D gene ambiguous. V was cut by 0 bases and J by 3 bases, with 12 bases left in between. The germline gives CDR1 MNHEY, CDR2 SVGAGI. This CDR3 has 15 residues. This CDR3 is CASSYSALANYEQYF. Written as DNA, the CDR3 is TGTGCCAGCAGTTACTCTGCGCTCGCCAACTACGAGCAGTACTTC.

The V gene is TRBV7-3, the J gene TRBJ1-2; D gene ambiguous. This CDR3 region has 14 residues. With 5 bases removed from V and 1 base from J, the gap between germline ends came to 11 bases. Germline-derived CDR1 and CDR2 are SGHTA and FQGTGA. CDR3 sequence reads: CASSNPDNNYGYTF. The CDR3 region has the DNA TGTGCCAGCAGCAATCCCGACAATAACTATGGCTACACCTTC.

This clone showed up just a few times. The V call is TRBV21-1, the J call TRBJ2-2; TRBD1, the table's D call, was not compared with the DNA. TRBV21-1 is an annotated pseudogene. The CDR3 covers 14 residues. The CDR3 is CASSKVRDTGELFF. Written as DNA, the CDR3 is TGTGCCAGCAGCAAAGTCAGGGATACCGGGGAGCTGTTTTTT.

This chain uses TRBV28 with TRBJ1-5; TRBD1 agrees at 9 bases. The germline gives CDR1 MDHEN, CDR2 SYDVKM. CDR3 length equals 14 residues. The ends lost 6 bases at V and 2 bases at J; junction bases unmatched: 2. CDR3 in DNA: TGTGCCAGCAGGTGGACAGGGGGCAATCAGCCCCAGCATTTT. Encoded protein: CASRWTGGNQPQHF. The complete variable domain, with remaining parts taken from reference TRBV28 and TRBJ1-5, reads DVKVTQSSRYLVKRTGEKVFLECVQDMDHENMFWYRQDPGLGLRLIYFSYDVKMKEKGDIPEGYSVSREKKERFSLILESASTNQTSMYLCASRWTGGNQPQHFGDGTRLSIL.

The J gene is TRBJ1-5, the V gene TRBV28, with 7 bases identical to TRBD1. CDR1 is MDHEN, CDR2 SYDVKM, per germline. The CDR3 length is 15 residues. J was trimmed by 1 base and V by 3 bases; bases with no gene match: 3. CDR3 bases: TGTGCCAGCAGTTTCCCAGGGGGAAGCAATCAGCCCCAGCATTTT. This gives the protein CASSFPGGSNQPQHF.

The chain has TRBV21-1 and TRBJ1-2; the table assigns TRBD1, which was not confirmed against the DNA. TRBV21-1 is deemed a pseudogene. The CDR3 has 12 amino acids. The CDR3 DNA follows: TGTGCCAGCAGCCATGGCCCATATGGCTACACCTTC. It encodes CASSHGPYGYTF.

The chain employs TRBV30 and TRBJ1-1; 7 nucleotides agree with TRBD1. This CDR3 region has 12 residues. The germline V gene has CDR1 GTSNPN and CDR2 SVGIG (reference sequence). Losses at the gene ends were 8 bases for V and 4 bases for J; bases not matched to a gene: 7. CDR3 in amino acids: CALGQSFTEAFF. CDR3 DNA: TGTGCCCTGGGACAGAGCTTCACTGAAGCTTTCTTT.

Ten or more counts support this clone. V gene TRBV6-6 combines with J gene TRBJ2-7; TRBD2 matches at 7 bases. The CDR3 length is 18 residues. Unmatched junction bases numbered 22, after V lost 5 bases and J lost 6 bases. Germline V CDR1 and CDR2: MNHNY, SVGAGI (reference sequence). CDR3: CASSRKPPVWEGNTEQYF. The CDR3 DNA reads as TGTGCCAGCAGTCGTAAACCCCCCGTTTGGGAGGGAAATACCGAGCAGTACTTC.

The chain joins TRBV2 to TRBJ1-6; D unresolved. V was cut by 4 bases and J by 0 bases, with 7 bases left in between. The CDR3 consists of 15 residues. CDR1 and CDR2 from the germline V gene are SNHLY and FYNNEI. CDR3 sequence (DNA): TGTGCCAGCAGTGGTAGGAGCTCCTATAATTCACCCCTCCACTTT. It translates to CASSGRSSYNSPLHF.

This rearrangement joins TRBV7-6 to TRBJ1-2, with 10 bases matching TRBD1. The CDR3 is 15 amino acids. The germline V gene encodes CDR1 SGHVS and CDR2 FNYEAQ. V gave up 3 bases and J gave up 9 bases; unmatched junction bases: 10. The CDR3 loop reads CASSFSPGDRGRYTF. CDR3 sequence (DNA): TGTGCCAGCAGCTTTTCCCCGGGGGACAGGGGTCGCTACACCTTC.

This chain uses TRBV7-9 with TRBJ1-1, with 8 positions matching TRBD1. The germline V gene encodes CDR1 SEHNR and CDR2 FQNEAQ (reference sequence). The CDR3 length is 12 residues. Trimming removed 5 bases from V and 6 bases from J; junction bases left unmatched: 2. CDR3 protein: CASSVQGAEAFF. The CDR3 DNA reads TGTGCCAGCAGCGTACAGGGGGCTGAAGCTTTCTTT.